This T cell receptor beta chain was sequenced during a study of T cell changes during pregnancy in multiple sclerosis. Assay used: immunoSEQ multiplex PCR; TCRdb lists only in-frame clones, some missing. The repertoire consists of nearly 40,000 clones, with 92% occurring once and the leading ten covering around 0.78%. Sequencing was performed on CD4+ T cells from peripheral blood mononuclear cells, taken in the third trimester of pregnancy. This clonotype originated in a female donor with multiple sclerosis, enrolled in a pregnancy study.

The CDR3 loop is CASSPFGRGETQYF. The CDR3 nucleotides read TGTGCCAGCAGTCCCTTCGGGAGAGGAGAGACCCAGTACTTC. This rearrangement joins TRBV2 to TRBJ2-5, with a weak D call TRBD2 (6 bases). V gave up 5 bases and J gave up 4 bases, with 14 bases separating them. The CDR3 has 14 residues. Germline CDR1 and CDR2: SNHLY and FYNNEI.